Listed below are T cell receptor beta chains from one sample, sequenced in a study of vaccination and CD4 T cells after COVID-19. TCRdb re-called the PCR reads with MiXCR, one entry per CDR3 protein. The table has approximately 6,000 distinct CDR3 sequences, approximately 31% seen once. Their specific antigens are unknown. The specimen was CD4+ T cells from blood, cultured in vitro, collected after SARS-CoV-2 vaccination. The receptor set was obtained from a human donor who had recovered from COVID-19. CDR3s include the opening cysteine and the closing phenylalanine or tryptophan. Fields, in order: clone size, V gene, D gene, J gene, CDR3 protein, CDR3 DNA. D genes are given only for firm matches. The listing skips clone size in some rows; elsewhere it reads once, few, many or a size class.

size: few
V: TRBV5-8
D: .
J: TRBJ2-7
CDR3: CASSHRDRRDF
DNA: TGTGCCAGCAGCCACCGGGACCGGCGGGACTTC

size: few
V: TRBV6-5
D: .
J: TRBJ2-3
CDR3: CASTYPRWADTQYF
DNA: TGTGCCAGCACTTACCCAAGGTGGGCAGATACGCAGTATTTT

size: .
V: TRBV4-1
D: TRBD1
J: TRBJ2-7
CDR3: CASSQLGQGYEQYF
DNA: TGCGCCAGCAGCCAACTGGGACAGGGCTACGAGCAGTACTTC

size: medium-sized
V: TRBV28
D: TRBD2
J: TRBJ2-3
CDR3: CASSGIGLAGDTDTQYF
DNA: TGTGCCAGCAGTGGGATCGGACTAGCGGGGGACACAGATACGCAGTATTTT

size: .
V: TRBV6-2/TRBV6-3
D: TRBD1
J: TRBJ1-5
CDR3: CASSPQGNQPQHF
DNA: TGTGCCAGCAGTCCACAGGGGAATCAGCCCCAGCATTTT

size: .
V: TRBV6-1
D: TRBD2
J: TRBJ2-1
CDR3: CASRNLAGVGSYNEQFF
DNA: TGTGCCAGCAGGAACCTAGCGGGAGTCGGCTCCTACAATGAGCAGTTCTTC

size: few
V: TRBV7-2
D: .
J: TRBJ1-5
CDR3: CASSLGSGPNQPQHF
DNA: TGTGCCAGCAGCTTAGGTTCAGGACCCAATCAGCCCCAGCATTTT

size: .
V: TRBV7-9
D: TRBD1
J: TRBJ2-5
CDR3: CASSPGAGGETQYF
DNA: TGTGCCAGCAGCCCCGGGGCAGGGGGAGAGACCCAGTACTTC

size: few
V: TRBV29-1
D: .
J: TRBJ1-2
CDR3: CSVERPNYGYTF
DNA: TGCAGCGTTGAGAGGCCCAACTATGGCTACACCTTC

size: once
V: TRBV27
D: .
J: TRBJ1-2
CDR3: CASSRTGFRAYGYTF
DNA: TGTGCCAGCAGCCGAACAGGGTTCCGAGCCTATGGCTACACCTTC

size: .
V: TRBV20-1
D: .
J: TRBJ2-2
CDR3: CSATKQGNTGELFF
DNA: TGCAGTGCTACAAAACAGGGGAACACCGGGGAGCTGTTTTTT

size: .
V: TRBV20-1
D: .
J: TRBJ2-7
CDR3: CSARDTPIKYEQYF
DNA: TGCAGTGCTAGAGATACCCCGATCAAATACGAGCAGTACTTC

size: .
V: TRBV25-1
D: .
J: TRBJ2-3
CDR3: CASSEQGFRVYF
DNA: TGTGCCAGCAGTGAACAGGGCTTTAGGGTGTATTTT

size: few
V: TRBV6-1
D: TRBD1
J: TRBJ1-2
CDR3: CASRPDRARNGYAF
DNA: TGTGCCAGCAGACCGGACAGGGCGCGTAATGGCTACGCCTTC

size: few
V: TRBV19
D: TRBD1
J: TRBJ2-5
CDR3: CASSTRTGLQETQYF
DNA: TGTGCCAGTAGTACCCGGACAGGCCTCCAAGAGACCCAGTACTTC

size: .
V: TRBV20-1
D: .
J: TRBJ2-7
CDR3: CSALRPAGLSYEQYF
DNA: TGCAGTGCTCTACGTCCAGCGGGCCTCTCCTACGAGCAGTACTTC

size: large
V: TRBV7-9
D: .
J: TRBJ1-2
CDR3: CASSAETPYGYTF
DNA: TGTGCCAGCAGCGCCGAGACGCCGTATGGCTACACCTTC

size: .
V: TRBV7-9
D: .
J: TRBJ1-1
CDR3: CASSFTAGVVAFF
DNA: TGTGCCAGCAGCTTCACCGCCGGGGTGGTAGCTTTCTTT

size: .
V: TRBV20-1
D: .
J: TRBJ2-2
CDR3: CSASNAGATGELFF
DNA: TGCAGTGCTAGTAACGCGGGGGCCACCGGGGAGCTGTTTTTT

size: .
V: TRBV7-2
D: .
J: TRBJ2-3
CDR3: CASSLFGGSDTQYF
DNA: TGTGCCAGCAGCTTGTTCGGCGGATCAGATACGCAGTATTTT

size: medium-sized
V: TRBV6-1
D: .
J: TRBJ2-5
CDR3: CATHPRPGLETQYF
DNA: TGTGCCACCCACCCTCGACCTGGATTGGAGACCCAGTACTTC

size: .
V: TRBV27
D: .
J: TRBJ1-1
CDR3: CASFGPRSTEAFF
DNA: TGTGCCAGCTTCGGGCCCCGAAGCACTGAAGCTTTCTTT

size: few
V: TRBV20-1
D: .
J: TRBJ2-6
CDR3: CSARVMSSGANVLTF
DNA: TGCAGTGCTAGAGTGATGAGCTCTGGGGCCAACGTCCTGACTTTC

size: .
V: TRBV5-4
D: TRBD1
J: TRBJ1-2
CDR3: CASSLGTGHYGYTF
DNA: TGTGCCAGCAGCTTGGGGACAGGGCACTATGGCTACACCTTC

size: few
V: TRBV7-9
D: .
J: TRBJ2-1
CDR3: CASSLNDNEQFF
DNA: TGTGCCAGCAGCTTAAACGACAATGAGCAGTTCTTC

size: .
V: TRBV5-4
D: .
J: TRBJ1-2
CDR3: CASSAPNYGYTF
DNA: TGTGCCAGCAGCGCACCCAATTATGGCTACACCTTC

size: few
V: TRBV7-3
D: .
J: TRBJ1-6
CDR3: CASSLSGSNSPLHF
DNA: TGTGCCAGCAGCTTATCAGGATCTAATTCACCCCTCCACTTT

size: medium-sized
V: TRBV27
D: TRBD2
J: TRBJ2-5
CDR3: CASTGGGEETQYF
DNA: TGTGCCAGCACCGGGGGAGGGGAAGAGACCCAGTACTTC

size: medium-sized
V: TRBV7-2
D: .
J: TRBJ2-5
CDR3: CASSLGQTGMKTQYF
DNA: TGTGCCAGCAGCTTGGGGCAGACGGGGATGAAGACCCAGTACTTC

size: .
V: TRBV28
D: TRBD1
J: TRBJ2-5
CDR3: CASSLWGQGWETQYF
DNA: TGTGCCAGCAGTTTATGGGGACAGGGTTGGGAGACCCAGTACTTC

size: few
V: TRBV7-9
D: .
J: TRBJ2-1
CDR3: CASSFVVTEQFF
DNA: TGTGCCAGCAGCTTTGTGGTCACTGAGCAGTTCTTC

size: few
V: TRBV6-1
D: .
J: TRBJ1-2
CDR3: CASSNGGLIYGYTF
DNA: TGTGCCAGCAGTAACGGCGGCCTGATCTATGGCTACACCTTC

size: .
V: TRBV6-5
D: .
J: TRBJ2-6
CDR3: CASSSLGGSGANVLTF
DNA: TGTGCCAGCAGTTCCCTCGGGGGCTCTGGGGCCAACGTCCTGACTTTC

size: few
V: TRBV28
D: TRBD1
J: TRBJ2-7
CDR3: CASNQGGPYEQYF
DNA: TGTGCCAGCAATCAAGGGGGCCCATACGAGCAGTACTTC

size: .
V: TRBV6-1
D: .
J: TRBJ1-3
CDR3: CASSHLTGAGNTIYF
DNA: TGTGCCAGCAGCCACCTAACGGGGGCTGGAAACACCATATATTTT

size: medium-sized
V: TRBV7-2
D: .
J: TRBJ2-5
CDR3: CASSLADQYF
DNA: TGTGCCAGCAGCTTAGCGGACCAGTACTTC